These 8 T cell receptor beta chains originate from one sample sequenced in a study of blood T cell repertoires in COVID-19. Clones were sequenced by immunoSEQ multiplex PCR, and TCRdb holds only the in-frame ones, with some missing. In the table there are about 110,000 clones, about 85% of which are singletons. Sequencing was performed on peripheral blood. Receptors were obtained from a man aged 35 to 55 with acute or convalescent COVID-19.

The gene calls are TRBV3-1 (or the pseudogene TRBV3-2) and TRBJ1-1, with TRBD1 matching 8 bases. Germline CDR1 reads LGHDT; CDR2 reads YNNKEL (reference sequence). This CDR3 spans 20 amino acids. Trimming cost V 5 bases and J 0 bases; bases outside gene matches: 20. CDR3 sequence reads: CASSSRDRRVFGQMNTEAFF. The CDR3 nucleotides are TGTGCCAGCAGCAGCCGGGACAGGCGCGTTTTCGGGCAAATGAACACTGAAGCTTTCTTT.

This chain links TRBV5-6 with TRBJ1-1; 8 bases are shared with TRBD1. Germline CDR1 is SGHDT and CDR2 is YYEEEE. V lost 4 bases to trimming and J lost 0 bases; unmatched junction nucleotides: 5. The CDR3 runs to 15 residues. CDR3 residues: CASSRRTGLNTEAFF. The CDR3 nucleotides are TGTGCCAGCAGCCGCCGGACAGGGTTGAACACTGAAGCTTTCTTT. Full variable domain (outside the CDR3, taken from reference TRBV5-6 and TRBJ1-1): DAGVTQSPTHLIKTRGQQVTLRCSPKSGHDTVSWYQQALGQGPQFIFQYYEEEERQRGNFPDRFSGHQFPNYSSELNVNALLLGDSALYLCASSRRTGLNTEAFFGQGTRLTVV.

The chain combines TRBV9 with TRBJ1-2; the D is unclear. With 0 bases removed from V and 1 base from J, the gap between germline ends came to 7 bases. The V gene's germline CDR1 is SGDLS and CDR2 YYNGEE. The CDR3 consists of 14 residues. The CDR3 loop is CASSVDGDNYGYTF. The CDR3 bases are TGTGCCAGCAGCGTAGACGGAGATAACTATGGCTACACCTTC. The full variable domain, its missing parts supplied by reference TRBV9 and TRBJ1-2, is DSGVTQTPKHLITATGQRVTLRCSPRSGDLSVYWYQQSLDQGLQFLIQYYNGEERAKGNILERFSAQQFPDLHSELNLSSLELGDSALYFCASSVDGDNYGYTFGSGTRLTVV.

The V gene is TRBV28, the J gene TRBJ1-5; the D is unclear. V lost 8 bases, J lost 7 bases, and 6 bases lay in between. The germline V gene has CDR1 MDHEN and CDR2 SYDVKM. CDR3 length equals 10 residues. The CDR3 sequence: CASSGQPQHF. The CDR3 DNA follows: TGTGCCAGCTCGGGGCAGCCCCAGCATTTT.

This rearrangement joins TRBV6-2 or TRBV6-3 to TRBJ2-7; D is perhaps TRBD2 (5 bases). CDR1 MNHEY and CDR2 SVGEGT come from the germline V gene. Trimming took off 4 bases at V and 3 bases at J, with 10 bases between the two ends. The CDR3 has 13 residues. The CDR3 protein is CASSSGLVYEQYF. The DNA of the CDR3 is TGTGCCAGCAGTTCAGGACTGGTCTACGAGCAGTACTTC.

This chain connects TRBV13 to TRBJ1-2; 7 nucleotides agree with TRBD1. The germline CDR1 and CDR2 sequences are PRHDT and FYEKMQ (reference sequence). J was trimmed by 8 bases and V by 5 bases; bases with no gene match: 8. The CDR3 consists of 13 residues. CDR3 bases: TGTGCCAGCAGCCTACACAGGGGTGGCGGCTACACCTTC. Encoded protein: CASSLHRGGGYTF.

V is TRBV7-3 and J is TRBJ1-2; 8 bases match TRBD1. The J segment lost 3 bases and the V segment lost 7 bases, leaving 16 bases of the junction unmatched. CDR1 and CDR2 (germline): SGHTA, FQGTGA. The CDR3 consists of 17 residues. The chain's CDR3 is CASIRNPSGGKDYGYTF. The CDR3 DNA sequence: TGTGCCAGCATCCGAAACCCCTCAGGGGGCAAGGACTATGGCTACACCTTC.

V and J are TRBV28 and TRBJ1-6; 8 bases align to TRBD1. The junction had 17 bases not matched to a gene; V was cut back by 5 bases and J by 14 bases. The V gene's germline CDR1 is MDHEN and CDR2 SYDVKM. CDR3 size: 16 residues. The CDR3 spells CASSTNDRGSPRTLHF. CDR3 DNA sequence: TGTGCCAGCAGTACGAATGACAGGGGCAGCCCAAGAACCCTCCACTTT.